This is a list of T cell receptor beta chains from one sample in a study of OX40 agonist ivuxolimab in advanced cancers. Produced via immunoSEQ multiplex PCR; TCRdb's table is partial and in-frame only. Of under 70,000 clones in the sample, 70% to 90% were seen once. The sample in question was CD4+ or CD8+ T cells sorted from blood, obtained in a trial of the OX40 agonist ivuxolimab. The receptors were gathered from an adult with an advanced solid tumor such as melanoma, head and neck, liver or kidney cancer. CDR3s include the opening cysteine and the closing phenylalanine or tryptophan. The order of the fields is V gene, J gene, D gene, clone size, CDR3 protein, CDR3 DNA. The D gene is left open where the match is weak. Clone size is shown for a subset of rows, as once, few, many or a class of expanded clone.

TRBV7-3	TRBJ2-7	-	-	CASSLLSQGHYEQYF	TGTGCCAGCAGCTTATTGAGTCAGGGACACTACGAGCAGTACTTC
TRBV6-6	TRBJ1-1	-	-	CASRNGINTEAFF	TGTGCCAGCAGGAACGGAATAAACACTGAAGCTTTCTTT
TRBV9	TRBJ2-1	-	-	CASSVATAGNEQFF	TGTGCCAGCAGCGTAGCTACCGCCGGCAATGAGCAGTTCTTC
TRBV5-1	TRBJ2-1	TRBD2	-	CASSDPRGDNEQFF	TGCGCCAGCAGCGACCCCCGGGGGGACAATGAGCAGTTCTTC
TRBV15	TRBJ2-3	-	-	CATSRGEDTQYF	TGTGCCACCAGCAGAGGTGAAGATACGCAGTATTTT
TRBV19	TRBJ2-7	TRBD2	-	CASSMVGGDPYEQYF	TGTGCCAGTAGTATGGTCGGGGGGGACCCTTACGAGCAGTACTTC
TRBV15	TRBJ2-3	-	-	CATSMRITDTQYF	TGTGCCACCAGCATGAGAATCACAGATACGCAGTATTTT
TRBV28	TRBJ2-7	TRBD2	-	CASSLPASGTYEQYF	TGTGCCAGCAGTTTGCCGGCTAGCGGTACCTACGAGCAGTACTTC
TRBV6-1	TRBJ1-1	-	-	CASSEMSITEAFF	TGTGCCAGCAGTGAAATGAGCATCACTGAAGCTTTCTTT
TRBV5-1	TRBJ1-1	-	-	CASSLQPITERHTEAFF	TGCGCCAGCAGCCTCCAGCCTATTACAGAGAGGCACACTGAAGCTTTCTTT
TRBV27	TRBJ2-3	-	-	CASRAGALTQYF	TGTGCCAGCCGGGCGGGGGCCCTTACGCAGTATTTT
TRBV4-2	TRBJ1-4	-	once	CASSQDPAAGEKLFF	TGTGCCAGCAGCCAAGATCCGGCGGCAGGTGAAAAACTGTTTTTT
TRBV10-1	TRBJ2-1	TRBD1	-	CASSRTGLNEQFF	TGCGCCAGCAGTAGGACAGGTTTGAATGAGCAGTTCTTC
TRBV10-2	TRBJ1-5	-	-	CASSESGGRQPQHF	TGCGCCAGCAGTGAGTCGGGGGGACGGCAGCCCCAGCATTTT
TRBV5-1	TRBJ1-2	TRBD1	-	CASSSFGDSGYGYTF	TGCGCCAGCAGCTCCTTCGGGGACAGCGGTTATGGCTACACCTTC
TRBV6-1	TRBJ1-1	TRBD1	once	CALKDRANTEAFF	TGTGCCTTAAAGGACAGGGCGAACACTGAAGCTTTCTTT
TRBV18	TRBJ1-3	-	-	CASSLEKHTIYF	TGTGCCAGCTCCCTCGAGAAACACACCATATATTTT
TRBV6-5	TRBJ2-7	-	-	CASSPSAKGYEQYF	TGTGCCAGCAGTCCTTCCGCAAAGGGCTACGAGCAGTACTTC
TRBV5-1	TRBJ2-2	TRBD1	-	CASSLSGGAGELFF	TGCGCCAGCAGCCTATCAGGGGGCGCCGGGGAGCTGTTTTTT
TRBV7-9	TRBJ2-1	TRBD2	-	CASSLASVLAGGPIYEQFF	TGTGCCAGCAGCTTAGCCTCGGTATTAGCGGGAGGGCCTATATATGAGCAGTTCTTC
TRBV6-6	TRBJ2-1	TRBD2	once	CASRGLAGGKISEQFF	TGTGCCAGCAGGGGACTAGCGGGGGGGAAAATAAGTGAGCAGTTCTTC
TRBV19	TRBJ2-1	TRBD2	-	CASSRSGSSYNEQFF	TGTGCCAGTAGTAGGAGCGGGAGCTCCTACAATGAGCAGTTCTTC
TRBV9	TRBJ1-1	TRBD1	-	CASSGGQPNTEAFF	TGTGCCAGCAGCGGGGGACAGCCGAACACTGAAGCTTTCTTT
TRBV6-4	TRBJ2-7	-	few	CASPSGEQYF	TGTGCCAGCCCGTCAGGGGAGCAGTACTTC
TRBV4-2	TRBJ2-3	TRBD2	-	CASSRATSGTADTQYF	TGTGCCAGCAGCCGAGCGACTAGCGGGACGGCAGATACGCAGTATTTT
TRBV10-3	TRBJ1-1	TRBD1	-	CAIRRSGQGETEAFF	TGTGCCATCAGAAGGTCGGGACAGGGTGAGACTGAAGCTTTCTTT
TRBV5-5	TRBJ1-5	-	-	CASRKDPGHPYQPQHF	TGTGCCAGCAGAAAAGACCCGGGACACCCATATCAGCCCCAGCATTTT
TRBV5-1	TRBJ2-7	-	-	CASSWSQGYEQYF	TGCGCCAGCAGCTGGAGCCAGGGCTACGAGCAGTACTTC
TRBV5-6	TRBJ1-2	-	-	CASTYSAHTYGYTF	TGTGCCAGCACATATTCGGCGCACACCTATGGCTACACCTTC
TRBV15	TRBJ2-7	-	-	CATGARGYEQYF	TGTGCCACTGGGGCGAGAGGGTACGAGCAGTACTTC
TRBV5-1	TRBJ2-3	-	-	CASRYHTGLGSSTDTQYF	TGCGCCAGCAGATACCATACAGGGTTGGGGTCTAGCACAGATACGCAGTATTTT
TRBV4-2	TRBJ2-3	-	-	CASSQARVSGYTDTQYF	TGTGCCAGCAGCCAAGCCCGGGTTAGCGGTTACACAGATACGCAGTATTTT
TRBV19	TRBJ2-3	TRBD1	-	CASSPWGTGGDTQYF	TGTGCCAGTAGCCCGTGGGGGACAGGGGGTGATACGCAGTATTTT
TRBV14	TRBJ1-4	-	-	CASRRNPGEKLFF	TGTGCCAGCAGGCGTAACCCCGGTGAAAAACTGTTTTTT
TRBV9	TRBJ2-5	TRBD2	-	CASSVPGGAGETQYF	TGTGCCAGCAGCGTACCGGGAGGGGCTGGTGAGACCCAGTACTTC
TRBV6-5	TRBJ2-5	-	-	CASSYSLQYQETQYF	TGTGCCAGCAGTTACTCGCTACAGTACCAAGAGACCCAGTACTTC
TRBV27	TRBJ2-3	TRBD2	once	CASSLSGKEDTQYF	TGTGCCAGCAGTCTTAGCGGGAAGGAAGATACGCAGTATTTT
TRBV4-1	TRBJ1-4	-	-	CASSQGRTNEKLFF	TGCGCCAGCAGCCAAGGGAGAACTAATGAAAAACTGTTTTTT
TRBV2	TRBJ2-1	TRBD2	-	CASQLAGGNEQFF	TGTGCCAGCCAACTAGCGGGGGGCAATGAGCAGTTCTTC
TRBV5-4	TRBJ2-6	-	-	CATTWGATSGANVLTF	TGTGCCACCACTTGGGGGGCGACTTCCGGGGCCAACGTCCTGACTTTC
TRBV5-1	TRBJ2-3	-	-	CASRSWASTDTQYF	TGCGCCAGCAGGTCCTGGGCAAGCACAGATACGCAGTATTTT